The 21 T cell receptor beta chains below all came from one sample that was sequenced in a study of cytotoxic CD8 clonotypes in ibrutinib-treated CLL. Assay: immunoSEQ multiplex PCR; the TCRdb copy retains only in-frame clones and omits some. The sample holds around 14,000 clones, more than 45% seen once. The material sequenced was PBMCs, taken at an approximately 22-month disease-progression time point, from a patient treated with ibrutinib. Receptors were obtained from a human donor with chronic lymphocytic leukemia.

This chain connects TRBV4-1 to TRBJ1-4, with D perhaps matching TRBD1 (5 bases). The CDR3 totals 15 residues. The germline gives CDR1 MGHRA, CDR2 YSYEKL. V was trimmed by 4 bases and J by 4 bases, leaving 13 bases between them. CDR3 DNA sequence: TGCGCCAGCAGCCCCCGGGGCAGATATAATGAAAAACTGTTTTTT. Translation gives CASSPRGRYNEKLFF.

The chain links TRBV15 to TRBJ2-7, with D perhaps assigned TRBD1 or TRBD2 (5 bases each). The CDR3 consists of 14 residues. Looked up from germline, CDR1 is LNHNV and CDR2 is YYDKDF (reference sequence). The V gene lost 0 bases and the J gene lost 5 bases, with 11 bases spanning the gap. In DNA, the CDR3 is TGTGCCACCAGCAGAGATGGGACCGCGAACGAGCAGTACTTC. It codes for CATSRDGTANEQYF.

The chain joins TRBV29-1 to TRBJ1-6; D possibly corresponds to TRBD1 (5 bases). The V end lost 4 bases, the J end lost 6 bases, and 10 bases lay between the germline ends. Germline V gives CDR1 SQVTM, CDR2 ANQGSEA. This CDR3 contains 13 residues. For the CDR3, the DNA is TGCAGCGTTGGTCAGGGCGTTAATTCACCCCTCCACTTT. Translating gives CSVGQGVNSPLHF.

This clone appeared a single time. The genes are TRBV10-1 and TRBJ1-1, with TRBD1 matching 10 bases. Per the germline V gene, CDR1 is WNHNN and CDR2 is SYGVQD (reference sequence). J gave up 4 bases and V 7 bases, and 9 bases lay outside the gene matches. This CDR3 has 15 residues. The CDR3 DNA sequence: TGCGCCAGCAAGAAAGACAGGGGGCTGGGCACTGAAGCTTTCTTT. Protein: CASKKDRGLGTEAFF.

With respect to this clone: Other DNA sequences from this sample encode an identical CDR3 as well. The chain combines TRBV18 with TRBJ1-1; 7 positions match TRBD1. V lost 2 bases, J lost 5 bases, and 2 bases stayed unmatched. CDR3 length: 13 amino acids. CDR1 KGHSH and CDR2 LQKENI come from the germline V gene. The CDR3 loop reads CASSPGQDTEAFF. CDR3 nucleotide sequence: TGTGCCAGCTCACCAGGACAGGATACTGAAGCTTTCTTT.

The gene calls are TRBV6-5 and TRBJ1-1; 10 bases line up with TRBD1. V shed 1 base and J 3 bases; nucleotides not matched to a gene: 5. The germline gives CDR1 MNHEY, CDR2 SVGAGI. The CDR3 extends over 16 amino acids. The CDR3 bases are TGTGCCAGCAGTTACTGGGTGACAGGGGGCTACACTGAAGCTTTCTTT. As protein: CASSYWVTGGYTEAFF.

This clone has only a few counts. The V and J genes are TRBV18 and TRBJ1-1; TRBD1 matches 8 bases. The germline gives CDR1 KGHSH, CDR2 LQKENI. This CDR3 is built from 14 residues. After removal of 4 bases from V and 5 bases from J, the junction contained 6 bases not matched to a gene. The CDR3 reads CASSLQGAGTEAFF. CDR3 nucleotides: TGTGCCAGCTCACTCCAGGGGGCAGGGACTGAAGCTTTCTTT. Full variable domain (missing parts from reference TRBV18 and TRBJ1-1): NAGVMQNPRHLVRRRGQEARLRCSPMKGHSHVYWYRQLPEEGLKFMVYLQKENIIDESGMPKERFSAEFPKEGPSILRIQQVVRGDSAAYFCASSLQGAGTEAFFGQGTRLTVV.

This chain links TRBV29-1 with TRBJ2-1; D is ambiguous. V was shortened by 1 base and J by 0 bases, with 19 bases between the two germline ends. Germline V CDR1 and CDR2: SQVTM, ANQGSEA. There are 18 residues in the CDR3. This CDR3 reads CSVEGPIGFTLSYNEQFF. CDR3 bases: TGCAGCGTTGAAGGACCTATTGGATTCACCCTCTCCTACAATGAGCAGTTCTTC.

By frequency in the sample, this clone is medium-sized. The chain carries TRBV18 and TRBJ2-7, with D hard to call. Germline loops: CDR1 KGHSH, CDR2 LQKENI. V shed 2 bases and J shed 1 base, with 9 bases lying between them. The CDR3 consists of 14 residues. Here the CDR3 DNA reads TGTGCCAGCTCACCAAATACCCGGTCCTACGAGCAGTACTTC. It specifies CASSPNTRSYEQYF.

J is TRBJ1-2 and V is TRBV20-1; D might be TRBD1 (6 bases). This CDR3 comprises 11 residues. The V end lost 6 bases, the J end lost 7 bases, and 12 bases lay between the germline ends. CDR1 is DFQATT, CDR2 SNEGSKA, per germline (reference sequence). The CDR3 loop reads CSAPTGGGYTF. CDR3 DNA sequence: TGCAGTGCCCCGACAGGAGGTGGCTACACCTTC.

J is TRBJ2-3 and V is TRBV11-2; D is unresolved. Germline values: CDR1 SGHAT, CDR2 FQNNGV. The CDR3 runs 15 residues. The V end was cut by 2 bases, the J end by 1 base, with 10 bases between. CDR3 amino acids: CASSLTRAGTDTQYF. Written as DNA, the CDR3 is TGTGCCAGCAGCTTAACTCGCGCGGGCACAGATACGCAGTATTTT.

The V gene is TRBV7-9, the J gene TRBJ2-1; D is ambiguous. Deletions cut 5 bases from V and 8 bases from J, with 16 bases between. The germline V gene has CDR1 SEHNR and CDR2 FQNEAQ (reference sequence). The CDR3 runs to 14 residues. The DNA of the CDR3 is TGTGCCAGCAGCCTATTCCTGGGCTCGGATGAGCAGTTCTTC. It encodes CASSLFLGSDEQFF. The full variable domain, rest sourced from reference TRBV7-9 and TRBJ2-1, is DTGVSQNPRHKITKRGQNVTFRCDPISEHNRLYWYRQTLGQGPEFLTYFQNEAQLEKSRLLSDRFSAERPKGSFSTLEIQRTEQGDSAMYLCASSLFLGSDEQFFGPGTRLTVL.

The chain carries TRBV4-1 and TRBJ2-1; 7 nucleotides line up with TRBD2. The CDR3 contains 14 residues. The germline gives CDR1 MGHRA, CDR2 YSYEKL. Trimming at V came to 5 bases and at J to 4 bases, leaving 5 bases not matched to a gene. In DNA, the CDR3 is TGCGCCAGCAGCAGCCGGGACTATTACAATGAGCAGTTCTTC. Amino acids: CASSSRDYYNEQFF.

This clone appeared a few times. The rearrangement uses TRBV9 and TRBJ1-1; 8 nucleotides align to TRBD1. Per germline, CDR1 SGDLS and CDR2 YYNGEE. This CDR3 region has 17 residues. V trimming: 4 bases; J trimming: 1 base; junction bases outside the gene matches: 12. The CDR3 reads CASSTTPRQGKNTEAFF. CDR3 nucleotides: TGTGCCAGCAGCACGACCCCCCGACAGGGGAAGAACACTGAAGCTTTCTTT.

The V call is TRBV29-1, the J call TRBJ2-7, with D unclear. Trimming cost V 1 base and J 2 bases, with 9 bases left between them. Per the germline V gene, CDR1 is SQVTM and CDR2 is ANQGSEA. CDR3 length equals 13 residues. DNA for the CDR3: TGCAGCGTTGAAGGGGGTGGGACCTACGAGCAGTACTTC. As protein: CSVEGGGTYEQYF.

This rearrangement joins TRBV2 to TRBJ2-1; 9 positions agree with TRBD1. Trimming took 8 bases from V and 8 from J; bases not matched to a gene: 13. Germline V lookup: CDR1 SNHLY, CDR2 FYNNEI. This CDR3 region has 15 residues. The CDR3 is CASSIGGQGGHEQFF. CDR3 DNA: TGTGCCAGCTCCATAGGGGGACAGGGTGGCCATGAGCAGTTCTTC.

The sample holds a few counts of this clone. The J gene is TRBJ1-5, the V gene TRBV5-5, with a possible D match to TRBD1 (6 bases). V dropped 2 bases and J dropped 10 bases, with 22 bases sitting between them. The CDR3 consists of 16 residues. CDR1 and CDR2 from the germline V gene are SGHKS and YYEKEE (reference sequence). The chain's CDR3 is CASSFGTPYSQSPQHF. The CDR3 DNA follows: TGTGCCAGCAGCTTCGGGACACCCTATTCGCAATCACCCCAGCATTTT.

The gene calls are TRBV20-1 and TRBJ1-1, with no clear D. Between the trimmed V and J ends, which lost 2 bases and 8 bases, there was a span of 6 bases. This CDR3 is 10 amino acids long. The germline gives CDR1 DFQATT, CDR2 SNEGSKA (reference sequence). CDR3 nucleotides: TGCAGTGCTAGATCGGGAGAAGCTTTCTTT. It is translated as CSARSGEAFF.

This chain uses TRBV11-3 with TRBJ2-2, with D possibly matching TRBD1 (6 bases). V dropped 2 bases and J dropped 7 bases, with 14 bases sitting between them. This CDR3 is built from 15 residues. CDR1 and CDR2 (germline): SGHNT, YENEEA. CDR3 protein: CASSLTRGLFGELFF. CDR3 in DNA: TGTGCCAGCAGCTTAACCAGGGGATTGTTCGGGGAGCTGTTTTTT.

This clone was detected only a few times. J is TRBJ2-7 and V is TRBV2; D might be TRBD1 (5 bases). Looked up from germline, CDR1 is SNHLY and CDR2 is FYNNEI. Trimming pared 7 bases from V and 5 bases from J, leaving 15 bases between. This CDR3 region has 13 residues. The CDR3 reads CASIRGRGNEQYF. CDR3 bases: TGTGCCAGCATAAGGGGAAGGGGCAACGAGCAGTACTTC. Full variable domain (rest looked up from reference TRBV2 and TRBJ2-7): EPEVTQTPSHQVTQMGQEVILRCVPISNHLYFYWYRQILGQKVEFLVSFYNNEISEKSEIFDDQFSVERPDGSNFTLKIRSTKLEDSAMYFCASIRGRGNEQYFGPGTRLTVT.

The genes are TRBV2 and TRBJ1-1; 9 bases line up with TRBD1. Germline-derived CDR1 and CDR2 are SNHLY and FYNNEI. Trimming took 6 bases from V and 6 from J; bases not matched to a gene: 5. CDR3 length: 13 residues. CDR3 loop: CASRGQGYSEAFF. The CDR3 nucleotides read TGTGCCAGCAGGGGACAGGGATATTCTGAAGCTTTCTTT.